The 20 T cell receptor beta chains below were found in one sample sequenced in a study of T cell responses to AZD1222 COVID-19 vaccine. Only in-frame clones appear in the TCRdb table, and some are missing; sequencing was by immunoSEQ multiplex PCR. The sample lists about 160,000 clones; more than 75% were seen once. The sequencing here drew on peripheral blood, taken 28 days after the second AZD1222 dose. These receptors originate from an adult who received the AZD1222 COVID-19 vaccine.

The chain links TRBV12-3 or TRBV12-4 to TRBJ1-1; D not certain. This CDR3 is 13 amino acids long. V was cut by 1 base and J by 3 bases, with 6 bases left in between. The CDR3 DNA follows: TGTGCCAGCAGTTTAGGAATGGACACTGAAGCTTTCTTT. This encodes CASSLGMDTEAFF.

This chain joins TRBV30 and TRBJ1-5; D is possibly TRBD1 (6 bases). This CDR3 has 17 amino acids. The germline CDR1 and CDR2 sequences are GTSNPN and SVGIG (reference sequence). The V end lost 0 bases, the J end lost 2 bases, and 17 bases lay between the germline ends. DNA of the CDR3: TGTGCCTGGAGTGTAAGCGGGGGCCCGGGTGGCAATCAGCCCCAGCATTTT. Its protein product is CAWSVSGGPGGNQPQHF. Complete variable domain (other parts from reference TRBV30 and TRBJ1-5): SQTIHQWPATLVQPVGSPLSLECTVEGTSNPNLYWYRQAAGRGLQLLFYSVGIGQISSEVPQNLSASRPQDRQFILSSKKLLLSDSGFYLCAWSVSGGPGGNQPQHFGDGTRLSIL.

The chain couples TRBV5-1 to TRBJ1-1; D is possibly TRBD1 (6 bases). The V end was cut by 4 bases, the J end by 6 bases, with 16 bases between. The CDR3 consists of 14 residues. Germline V gene lookup returns CDR1 SGHRS and CDR2 YFSETQ. The CDR3 region is CASSVDSALAEAFF. CDR3 sequence (DNA): TGCGCCAGCAGCGTGGACAGCGCCTTGGCTGAAGCTTTCTTT.

This clone was observed once. The chain uses TRBV7-9 and TRBJ1-3; 8 bases line up with TRBD1. CDR3 size: 15 residues. The germline V gene encodes CDR1 SEHNR and CDR2 FQNEAQ (reference sequence). Unmatched junction bases numbered 10, after V lost 5 bases and J lost 7 bases. This chain's CDR3 is CASSPGDTGGNTIYF. The DNA for the CDR3 is TGTGCCAGCAGCCCCGGGGATACAGGGGGTAACACCATATATTTT.

The chain uses TRBV3-1 (or the pseudogene TRBV3-2) and TRBJ2-3; 11 bases align to TRBD2. The length of the CDR3 is 16 residues. Germline V CDR1 and CDR2: LGHDT, YNNKEL (reference sequence). Germline trimming cut 5 bases from V and 4 bases from J; bases unmatched to any gene: 8. The CDR3 nucleotides are TGTGCCAGCAGCAGTTCTCTAGCGGGGGGTGCAGATACGCAGTATTTT. Protein product: CASSSSLAGGADTQYF.

J is TRBJ2-1 and V is TRBV12-5; no firm D call. This CDR3 comprises 15 residues. V was shortened by 0 bases and J by 0 bases, with 6 bases between the two germline ends. Looked up from germline, CDR1 is LGHNT and CDR2 is FRNRAP. The CDR3 is CASGLVPVSYNEQFF. Written as DNA, the CDR3 is TGTGCTAGTGGTTTGGTCCCGGTCTCCTACAATGAGCAGTTCTTC.

This chain uses TRBV5-6 with TRBJ2-6, with D uncertain. Trimming took 1 base from V and 0 from J, leaving 8 bases between them. The germline gives CDR1 SGHDT, CDR2 YYEEEE. The CDR3 runs to 16 residues. CDR3 DNA: TGTGCCAGCAGCTTGAGTGTCCTCTCTGGGGCCAACGTCCTGACTTTC. This sequence encodes CASSLSVLSGANVLTF.

This clone was seen a single time. The chain combines TRBV4-1 with TRBJ1-6, with a weak D call TRBD1 (5 bases). Trimming took 1 base from V and 1 from J, leaving 8 bases between them. The germline gives CDR1 MGHRA, CDR2 YSYEKL. This CDR3 comprises 16 residues. CDR3 DNA sequence: TGCGCCAGCAGCCAAGCCCGGACATCCTATAATTCACCCCTCCACTTT. Residues: CASSQARTSYNSPLHF.

This chain connects TRBV6-5 to TRBJ1-2, with TRBD1 matching over 7 bases. The CDR3 runs to 14 residues. J gave up 7 bases and V 0 bases, and 5 bases lay outside the gene matches. Germline CDR1 MNHEY, CDR2 SVGAGI. This chain's CDR3 is CASSYSGQSGGYTF. CDR3 in DNA: TGTGCCAGCAGTTACTCGGGACAGAGCGGTGGCTACACCTTC.

This chain uses TRBV14 with TRBJ1-6; 7 bases are a match to TRBD1. CDR3 length: 15 residues. Unmatched junction bases numbered 5, after V lost 0 bases and J lost 9 bases. Germline CDR1 SGHDN, CDR2 FVKESK. CDR3 protein: CASSQDRGAASPLHF. CDR3 coding DNA: TGTGCCAGCAGCCAAGACAGGGGGGCCGCTTCACCCCTCCACTTT. The full variable domain, with the rest looked up from reference TRBV14 and TRBJ1-6, is EAGVTQFPSHSVIEKGQTVTLRCDPISGHDNLYWYRRVMGKEIKFLLHFVKESKQDESGMPNNRFLAERTGGTYSTLKVQPAELEDSGVYFCASSQDRGAASPLHFGNGTRLTVT.

V usage is TRBV5-1 and J usage is TRBJ1-1; perhaps TRBD1 as D (5 bases). V lost 0 bases, J lost 10 bases, and 10 bases lay in between. CDR3 length: 12 amino acids. Germline CDR1 is SGHRS and CDR2 is YFSETQ. CDR3 DNA sequence: TGCGCCAGCAGCTTGGCGTCGGGACCAGCTTTCTTT. This codes for CASSLASGPAFF.

This chain links TRBV6-1 with TRBJ1-3, with D unclear. In germline, CDR1 is MNHNS, CDR2 SASEGT. Trimming took off 3 bases at V and 3 bases at J, with 9 bases between the two ends. The CDR3 loop spans 14 amino acids. The CDR3 bases are TGTGCCAGCAGTGATTCTGGGAGTGGAAACACCATATATTTT. Translation: CASSDSGSGNTIYF.

V gene TRBV19 combines with J gene TRBJ1-3, with 12 positions matching TRBD1. The CDR3 loop spans 14 amino acids. V was pared by 11 bases and J by 4 bases, with 6 bases of the junction left unmatched. The germline gives CDR1 LNHDA, CDR2 SQIVND (reference sequence). CDR3 DNA: TGTGCCGGGACAGGGGGCCCGGGGGGAAACACCATATATTTT. This codes for CAGTGGPGGNTIYF.

V and J are TRBV7-6 and TRBJ1-1; possibly TRBD1 for D (5 bases). V was trimmed by 4 bases and J by 1 base, leaving 10 bases between them. The CDR3 runs to 14 residues. Germline CDR1 reads SGHVS; CDR2 reads FNYEAQ. The CDR3 DNA sequence: TGTGCCAGCAGCTCAGGGACTCGGAACACTGAAGCTTTCTTT. This codes for CASSSGTRNTEAFF.

The chain has TRBV5-1 and TRBJ2-2; D is possibly TRBD2 (6 bases). Between the trimmed V and J ends, which lost 4 bases and 6 bases, there was a span of 22 bases. The CDR3 has 17 residues. The germline CDR1 and CDR2 sequences are SGHRS and YFSETQ. The CDR3, as DNA: TGCGCCAGCAGCCCGCCTGGAGGGACCTCTGGACCCGGGGAGCTGTTTTTT. This codes for CASSPPGGTSGPGELFF.

The CDR3 DNA reads as TGTGCCAGCAGTAGCGGACAGCTCTATGGCTACACCTTC. It encodes CASSSGQLYGYTF. The gene calls are TRBV6-5 and TRBJ1-2; D is possibly TRBD1 (6 bases). The CDR3 has 13 residues. Trimming shortened V by 5 bases and J by 4 bases, and 11 bases separated the two germline ends. Germline V gene sequence: CDR1 MNHEY, CDR2 SVGAGI.

The count of this clone is one. The genes are TRBV10-1 and TRBJ2-1, with D unresolved. With 3 bases removed from V and 5 bases from J, the gap between germline ends came to 17 bases. From germline, CDR1 is WNHNN and CDR2 SYGVQD (reference sequence). This CDR3 contains 16 residues. The CDR3 region has the DNA TGCGCCAGCAGTGATTTTGGCGGCGCTGGTCACAATGAGCAGTTCTTC. It codes for CASSDFGGAGHNEQFF.

Written as DNA, the CDR3 is TGTGCCAGCTCCCCGTCAGACCAGCCCCAGCATTTT. This codes for CASSPSDQPQHF. The genes are TRBV18 and TRBJ1-5; D gene unclear. CDR3 size: 12 residues. Looked up from germline, CDR1 is KGHSH and CDR2 is LQKENI. V lost 6 bases, J lost 7 bases, and 10 bases lay in between. Together with reference TRBV18 and TRBJ1-5, the CDR3 gives the full variable domain: NAGVMQNPRHLVRRRGQEARLRCSPMKGHSHVYWYRQLPEEGLKFMVYLQKENIIDESGMPKERFSAEFPKEGPSILRIQQVVRGDSAAYFCASSPSDQPQHFGDGTRLSIL.

The chain uses TRBV2 and TRBJ1-6; 7 positions agree with TRBD1. This CDR3 has 14 residues. Per germline, CDR1 SNHLY and CDR2 FYNNEI. With 8 bases clipped from V and 8 bases from J, the junction kept 9 bases outside the gene matches. The CDR3 loop is CASLGGTDYSPLHF. The CDR3 DNA follows: TGTGCCAGCCTTGGGGGGACAGATTATTCACCCCTCCACTTT.

V and J are TRBV5-4 and TRBJ1-3; D perhaps matches TRBD1 (5 bases). V lost 1 base and J 0 bases, leaving 8 bases between the germline ends. The CDR3 is 15 amino acids. CDR1 and CDR2 (germline): SGHNT, YYREEE (reference sequence). CDR3 sequence: CASSLLDNSGNTIYF. The CDR3 bases are TGTGCCAGCAGCTTGTTGGACAACTCTGGAAACACCATATATTTT.